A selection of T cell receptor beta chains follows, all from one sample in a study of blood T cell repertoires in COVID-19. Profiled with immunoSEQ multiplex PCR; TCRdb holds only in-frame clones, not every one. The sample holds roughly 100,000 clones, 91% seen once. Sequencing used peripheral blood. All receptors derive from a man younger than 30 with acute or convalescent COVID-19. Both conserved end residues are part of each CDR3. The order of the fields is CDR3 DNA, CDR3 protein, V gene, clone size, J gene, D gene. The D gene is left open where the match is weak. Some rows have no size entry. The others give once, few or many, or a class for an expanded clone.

TGTGCCAGCAGCGTAGAGGCCGGGGCAGGGGTTTCACCCCTCCACTTT | CASSVEAGAGVSPLHF | TRBV9 | . | TRBJ1-6 | .
TGTGCCTGGAGTGTAGGGGGCATGAACACTGAAGCTTTCTTT | CAWSVGGMNTEAFF | TRBV30 | . | TRBJ1-1 | TRBD1
TGCGCCAGCAGCGATAAAGGGAGTCCGCTTTACGAGCAGTACTTC | CASSDKGSPLYEQYF | TRBV5-1 | . | TRBJ2-7 | .
TGCAGCGTTGAAGACGAAGGGCTAGCCACCTACAATGAGCAGTTCTTC | CSVEDEGLATYNEQFF | TRBV29-1 | . | TRBJ2-1 | .
TGTGCCAGTAGTACAGGTATGAACACTGAAGCTTTCTTT | CASSTGMNTEAFF | TRBV19 | . | TRBJ1-1 | .
TGTGCCAGCAGCTTGGTACAGGATCAGCCCCAGCATTTT | CASSLVQDQPQHF | TRBV5-5 | . | TRBJ1-5 | .
TGTGCCAGCAGCTTGTTCGGGGCAACGGGAGACGGCTACACCTTC | CASSLFGATGDGYTF | TRBV11-2 | . | TRBJ1-2 | .
TGTGCCAGCAGCTTCACCCAGGGCTACGAGCAGTACTTC | CASSFTQGYEQYF | TRBV7-7 | few | TRBJ2-7 | .
TGTGCCAGCAGTGATCCGGGACGGGGGGAAGGCTACACCTTC | CASSDPGRGEGYTF | TRBV6-1 | . | TRBJ1-2 | .
TGTGCCAGCAGTTTAGGGAGGCCACAGGACATTCAGTACTTC | CASSLGRPQDIQYF | TRBV27 | . | TRBJ2-4 | .
TGTGCCAGTAGGGGCCTTCTAGCGGGAGTTAAGGCAGATACGCAGTATTTT | CASRGLLAGVKADTQYF | TRBV19 | . | TRBJ2-3 | TRBD2
TGTGCCAGCAGCGAGCCGGACAGGGGTAATGAAAAACTGTTTTTT | CASSEPDRGNEKLFF | TRBV9 | . | TRBJ1-4 | TRBD1
TGCAGCGTCGCACGAAACAGGGGTGGCACAGATACGCAGTATTTT | CSVARNRGGTDTQYF | TRBV29-1 | . | TRBJ2-3 | TRBD1
TGTGCCAGCAGCTCGACTTTGAGGGGGGGCTCCTACAATGAGCAGTTCTTC | CASSSTLRGGSYNEQFF | TRBV3-1/TRBV3-2 | . | TRBJ2-1 | .
TGTGCCAGCAGCCAAGAATCGGGTCTAAATCAGCCCCAGCATTTT | CASSQESGLNQPQHF | TRBV4-2 | once | TRBJ1-5 | .
TGTGCCAGCAGTTATCGGGGAACCCCCTATGGCTACACCTTC | CASSYRGTPYGYTF | TRBV6-6 | . | TRBJ1-2 | .
TGTGCCAGCAGCCAAGACCACCTAGCTCTGAACACTGAAGCTTTCTTT | CASSQDHLALNTEAFF | TRBV3-1/TRBV3-2 | . | TRBJ1-1 | .
TGTGCCACCAGCAGAGTCCCGCTAGTTGCAGACTACGAGCAGTACTTC | CATSRVPLVADYEQYF | TRBV15 | . | TRBJ2-7 | .
TGTGCCAGCAGCCGAAGGGCAGGCAAAGGGAGTAATTCACCCCTCCACTTT | CASSRRAGKGSNSPLHF | TRBV3-1/TRBV3-2 | . | TRBJ1-6 | .
TGTGCCAGCACGTCCCCTGGCACCGGACAAGATACGCAGTATTTT | CASTSPGTGQDTQYF | TRBV6-5 | . | TRBJ2-3 | .
TGCGCCAGCAGCTTGGTTCGGACAGGGGGCCCTGGCTACACCTTC | CASSLVRTGGPGYTF | TRBV5-1 | few | TRBJ1-2 | TRBD1
TGTGCCAGCAGCTTAGGGGTTGTGGGGGGAAGGTCACACTACGAGCAGTACTTC | CASSLGVVGGRSHYEQYF | TRBV7-8 | . | TRBJ2-7 | .